A single sample is the source of the 31 T cell receptor beta chains below, sequenced in a study of blood T cells in healthy people across ages. Primed by a sample-barcoded 5' primer and a J-beta primer mix, a second PCR proceeded for 7 to 11 cycles. TCRdb re-derived calls from the 5' RACE reads in MiXCR, one entry per CDR3 protein. The top ten hold approximately 40% of the sample, which has 700,000 to 900,000 distinct CDR3 sequences, approximately 55% seen once. Sequenced material: blood. The origin of the receptors is a man older than 75 in good health.

The table lists this clonotype with a few counts. CDR3: CASSPDLGSTDTQYF. CDR3 DNA: TGTGCCAGCAGCCCGGACCTAGGTTCCACAGATACGCAGTATTTT. The V and J genes are TRBV7-3 and TRBJ2-3; D is uncertain. With 5 bases removed from V and 2 bases from J, the gap between germline ends came to 14 bases. The CDR3 length is 15 residues. The germline V gene has CDR1 SGHTA and CDR2 FQGTGA.

This chain uses TRBV4-1 with TRBJ2-5; TRBD1 is a possible D gene (6 bases). The CDR3 has 18 amino acids. Germline CDR1 reads MGHRA; CDR2 reads YSYEKL. Trimming pared 0 bases from V and 11 bases from J, leaving 28 bases between. DNA for the CDR3: TGCGCCAGCAGCCAAGATCGGGCAGCGGCAGGGGTTGAGAATGAGCAGTACTTC. It yields the protein CASSQDRAAAGVENEQYF.

The rearrangement joins TRBV6-6 to TRBJ1-2; tentative D call: TRBD1 (5 bases). The CDR3 spans 14 residues. Looked up from germline, CDR1 is MNHNY and CDR2 is SVGAGI (reference sequence). Trimming stripped 7 bases from V and 2 bases from J, with 14 bases between. The CDR3 region is CASTEGRGNYGYTF. The CDR3 region has the DNA TGTGCCAGCACCGAGGGCCGGGGGAACTATGGCTACACCTTC.

The chain has TRBV27 and TRBJ2-6; D perhaps matches TRBD1 (6 bases). The CDR3 covers 16 residues. Per the germline V gene, CDR1 is MNHEY and CDR2 is SMNVEV (reference sequence). The ends were cut back, 2 bases at V and 1 base at J, with 9 bases in the middle. CDR3 nucleotide sequence: TGTGCCAGCAGTTTAAACACAGGGTCTGGGGCCAACGTCCTGACTTTC. Translated, it gives CASSLNTGSGANVLTF.

The J gene is TRBJ2-1, the V gene TRBV9, with D possibly being TRBD1 or TRBD2 (5 bases each). Germline CDR1 SGDLS, CDR2 YYNGEE. CDR3 length: 14 amino acids. With 0 bases removed from V and 10 bases from J, the gap between germline ends came to 14 bases. In DNA form, the CDR3 reads TGTGCCAGCAGCGTAGGGTCGGGGAAGGGGGAGCAGTTCTTC. It yields the protein CASSVGSGKGEQFF.

The chain carries TRBV3-1 and TRBJ2-3; D is perhaps TRBD2 (6 bases). Deletions cut 1 base from V and 4 bases from J, with 9 bases between. CDR3 length equals 14 residues. Looked up from germline, CDR1 is LGHDT and CDR2 is YNNKEL (reference sequence). The CDR3 loop reads CASSQAGLPDTQYF. In nucleotides, the CDR3 is TGTGCCAGCAGCCAAGCCGGACTACCAGATACGCAGTATTTT.

This clonotype was picked up many times. The chain carries TRBV7-2 and TRBJ2-1; D could derive from TRBD1 or TRBD2 (5 bases each). The CDR3 runs to 14 residues. Germline loops: CDR1 SGHTA, CDR2 FQGNSA. Between the trimmed V and J ends, which lost 1 base and 3 bases, there was a span of 7 bases. CDR3 loop: CASSLEGSYNEQFF. The CDR3 DNA follows: TGTGCCAGCAGCTTAGAGGGGAGCTACAATGAGCAGTTCTTC.

CDR3 sequence reads: CASSFRGTSGNTDTQYF. The CDR3 DNA is TGTGCCAGCAGTTTCCGTGGGACTAGCGGGAACACAGATACGCAGTATTTT. The chain carries TRBV12-3 or TRBV12-4 and TRBJ2-3; TRBD2 matches 13 bases. The CDR3 has 17 amino acids. V lost 3 bases and J lost 2; bases outside the gene matches: 5.

The table lists this clonotype with a few counts. DNA for the CDR3: TGTGCCAGCAGTCCTCTCCGGGGGCGGGGGCAGTACTTC. Its translation is CASSPLRGRGQYF. The J gene is TRBJ2-7, the V gene TRBV6-2 or TRBV6-3; possibly TRBD1 or TRBD2 for D (6 bases each). This CDR3 has 13 residues. V was cut by 5 bases and J by 9 bases, with 17 bases left in between. Germline assignment: CDR1 MNHEY and CDR2 SVGEGT.

This clonotype came up a few times. J is TRBJ2-1 and V is TRBV28; D not resolved. Germline lookup yields CDR1 MDHEN and CDR2 SYDVKM. V was pared by 3 bases and J by 5 bases, with 14 bases between. This CDR3 is 15 amino acids long. The CDR3 nucleotides are TGTGCCAGCAGTTTCGGGTCGGTTAACGACAATGAGCAGTTCTTC. As protein: CASSFGSVNDNEQFF.

The V and J genes are TRBV12-3 or TRBV12-4 and TRBJ2-5; D not resolved. The CDR3 sequence is 15 residues long. V was shortened by 1 base and J by 2 bases, with 11 bases between the two germline ends. CDR3 sequence (DNA): TGTGCCAGCAGTTTAGGGACGACACAACAAGAGACCCAGTACTTC. This translates into CASSLGTTQQETQYF.

The chain has TRBV7-8 and TRBJ1-1; the match to TRBD1 covers 7 bases. CDR1 and CDR2 (germline): SGHVS, FQNEAQ. V was clipped by 5 bases and J by 6 bases; unmatched bases: 21. This CDR3 spans 18 amino acids. The DNA of the CDR3 is TGTGCCAGCAGCGTTAGGCCCGGGACAGCCGCGGGGACTTCTGAAGCTTTCTTT. Encoded protein: CASSVRPGTAAGTSEAFF.

The V gene is TRBV20-1, the J gene TRBJ2-5; 7 bases are a match to TRBD1. Germline lookup yields CDR1 DFQATT and CDR2 SNEGSKA (reference sequence). V dropped 3 bases and J dropped 5; count of bases not matched to a gene: 9. The CDR3 covers 14 residues. In DNA, the CDR3 is TGCAGTGCTAGCGGGGACACCAGGGGGGAGACCCAGTACTTC. Its translation: CSASGDTRGETQYF.

The chain has TRBV6-1 and TRBJ1-2; D is perhaps TRBD1 (5 bases). Germline V gene data show CDR1 as MNHNS and CDR2 as SASEGT. This CDR3 comprises 14 residues. Trimming pared 1 base from V and 3 bases from J, leaving 9 bases between. CDR3 coding DNA: TGTGCCAGCAGTGAAGGCGGAGGGGACTATGGCTACACCTTC. Amino acid sequence: CASSEGGGDYGYTF.

The CDR3 reads CATTGSGSTDTQYF. In DNA form, the CDR3 reads TGTGCCACCACCGGGAGCGGGAGCACAGATACGCAGTATTTT. This chain connects TRBV10-3 to TRBJ2-3, with D perhaps TRBD2 (6 bases). V lost 10 bases, J lost 0 bases, and 14 bases lay in between. From germline, CDR1 is ENHRY and CDR2 SYGVKD. This CDR3 is 14 amino acids long.

The V gene is TRBV20-1, the J gene TRBJ2-5, with TRBD2 as a possible D gene (5 bases). Germline lookup yields CDR1 DFQATT and CDR2 SNEGSKA (reference sequence). V lost 3 bases and J lost 1, with 21 bases in between. This CDR3 contains 17 residues. CDR3 sequence reads: CSASAGGSLWGQETQYF. CDR3 sequence (DNA): TGCAGTGCTAGCGCAGGAGGTTCCCTCTGGGGCCAAGAGACCCAGTACTTC.

V and J are TRBV4-1 and TRBJ2-2; 8 bases align to TRBD2. The CDR3 runs to 16 residues. Trimming at V came to 8 bases and at J to 2 bases, leaving 10 bases not matched to a gene. Germline values: CDR1 MGHRA, CDR2 YSYEKL. CDR3 residues: CASGLGLAGNTGELFF. DNA of the CDR3: TGCGCCAGCGGATTAGGCCTAGCGGGCAACACCGGGGAGCTGTTTTTT.

As regards this clonotype: A much larger clone differs by one base, so this may be a read error. The chain carries TRBV9 and TRBJ2-1, with unresolved D. Germline CDR1 reads SGDLS; CDR2 reads YYNGEE. This CDR3 contains 15 residues. Deletions cut 0 bases from V and 6 bases from J, with 13 bases between. CDR3 sequence (DNA): TGTGCCAGCAGCGTAGGCCGGATGACCTTCAATGAGCAGTTCTTC. Translating gives CASSVGRMTFNEQFF.

This chain joins TRBV2 and TRBJ2-5, with D possibly being TRBD2 (5 bases). The CDR3 loop spans 13 amino acids. CDR1 is SNHLY, CDR2 FYNNEI, per germline. The V end lost 5 bases, the J end lost 9 bases, and 16 bases lay between the germline ends. CDR3 nucleotide sequence: TGTGCCAGCAGTAGAAGCGCCCTCGGGGCCCAGTACTTC. Its protein is CASSRSALGAQYF.

The genes are TRBV6-5 and TRBJ2-1; D might be TRBD1 or TRBD2, each matching 6 bases. Germline V CDR1 and CDR2: MNHEY, SVGAGI. CDR3 size: 14 residues. Trimming took 5 bases from V and 4 from J, leaving 12 bases between them. CDR3 region: CASSKTGAYNEQFF. CDR3 DNA sequence: TGTGCCAGCAGTAAGACGGGGGCTTACAATGAGCAGTTCTTC.

The J gene is TRBJ2-7, the V gene TRBV5-1; 11 bases are shared with TRBD1. Germline values: CDR1 SGHRS, CDR2 YFSETQ. The CDR3 consists of 15 residues. V shed 3 bases and J 1 base; nucleotides not matched to a gene: 3. Written as DNA, the CDR3 is TGCGCCAGCAGCTCCGGACAGGGGGCGTCCTACGAGCAGTACTTC. This translates into CASSSGQGASYEQYF.

CDR3 in amino acids: CASSRTASGQETQYF. As DNA, the CDR3 is TGCGCCAGCAGCCGGACAGCCTCGGGACAAGAGACCCAGTACTTC. The chain links TRBV5-1 to TRBJ2-5, with D possibly being TRBD1 (6 bases). Germline-derived CDR1 and CDR2 are SGHRS and YFSETQ. This CDR3 contains 15 residues. Trimming removed 4 bases from V and 2 bases from J, with 15 bases in between.

In nucleotides, the CDR3 is TGTGCCAGCAGGATGAGGGGGTCTAACTATGGCTACACCTTC. This gives the protein CASRMRGSNYGYTF. The genes are TRBV12-3 or TRBV12-4 and TRBJ1-2; possibly TRBD1 for D (6 bases). V was trimmed by 6 bases and J by 0 bases, leaving 11 bases between them. The CDR3 has 14 amino acids.

This chain joins TRBV27 and TRBJ2-1, with TRBD2 matching 7 bases. From germline, CDR1 is MNHEY and CDR2 SMNVEV (reference sequence). The ends lost 7 bases at V and 2 bases at J; junction bases unmatched: 5. The CDR3 runs to 14 residues. The DNA of the CDR3 is TGTGCCAGCACGGAGCGGGGTCCCTACAATGAGCAGTTCTTC. Amino acid sequence: CASTERGPYNEQFF.

The V gene is TRBV11-2, the J gene TRBJ1-1; no definite D call. This CDR3 is built from 12 residues. The V end was cut by 6 bases, the J end by 11 bases, with 16 bases between. CDR1 and CDR2 from the germline V gene are SGHAT and FQNNGV. The CDR3 nucleotides read TGTGCCAGCAGTTTCCCGACGGCTGGGGCTTTCTTT. Residues: CASSFPTAGAFF.

J is TRBJ2-1 and V is TRBV25-1; D gene uncertain. V was shortened by 5 bases and J by 10 bases, with 9 bases between the two germline ends. There are 11 residues in the CDR3. Germline lookup yields CDR1 MGHDK and CDR2 SYGVNS. The CDR3 sequence: CASSPFWEQFF. The CDR3 coding sequence is TGTGCCAGCAGTCCTTTTTGGGAGCAGTTCTTC.

This clonotype has more than one count but fewer than ten. The chain combines TRBV11-3 with TRBJ2-7; the D is unclear. V shed 1 base and J shed 2 bases, with 12 bases lying between them. Germline V gene lookup returns CDR1 SGHNT and CDR2 YENEEA. The CDR3 is 15 residues long. For the CDR3, the DNA is TGTGCCAGCAGCTTAGGTGGCAGTTCCACCTACGAGCAGTACTTC. Protein: CASSLGGSSTYEQYF.

This chain links TRBV5-6 with TRBJ2-5, with D tentatively TRBD1 (6 bases). CDR3 length: 14 amino acids. Germline-derived CDR1 and CDR2 are SGHDT and YYEEEE. Trimming left V 4 bases short and J 2 bases short, with 12 bases between. In DNA, the CDR3 is TGTGCCAGCAGCATCACAGGGCGACAAGAGACCCAGTACTTC. The encoded protein is CASSITGRQETQYF.

The chain is built from TRBV7-2 and TRBJ2-1, with D uncertain. Trimming shortened V by 5 bases and J by 2 bases, and 13 bases separated the two germline ends. The length of the CDR3 is 15 residues. Germline V CDR1 and CDR2: SGHTA, FQGNSA. The CDR3 sequence is CASSLVRAAYNEQFF. CDR3 nucleotides: TGTGCCAGCAGCCTTGTAAGGGCCGCCTACAATGAGCAGTTCTTC.

Note on this clonotype: A much bigger clone sits one base away, suggesting this may be a read error. The rearrangement uses TRBV6-2 or TRBV6-3 and TRBJ1-2; no reliable D call. V was pared by 7 bases and J by 7 bases, with 19 bases between. Looked up from germline, CDR1 is MNHEY and CDR2 is SVGEGT. The CDR3 runs to 14 residues. The CDR3 DNA reads TGTGCCAGCATTATTGGAGTCCGCTCGGGTGGCTACACCTTC. This encodes CASIIGVRSGGYTF.

CDR3 sequence: CSAQSITGASSYNEQFF. CDR3 nucleotides: TGCAGTGCTCAGTCTATAACGGGAGCTAGCTCCTACAATGAGCAGTTCTTC. The rearrangement links TRBV20-1 to TRBJ2-1, with D perhaps TRBD2 (6 bases). Germline V gene lookup returns CDR1 DFQATT and CDR2 SNEGSKA (reference sequence). The CDR3 consists of 17 residues. V dropped 5 bases and J dropped 0 bases, with 20 bases sitting between them.